The 17 T cell receptor beta chains presented below share a single source sample, sequenced in a study of shared clonotypes between healthy human individuals. Sequencing was performed with immunoSEQ multiplex PCR; in TCRdb, only in-frame clones are kept and a portion is missing. The sample lists about 1.5 million clones, approximately 97% seen once, with approximately 1.2% in the top ten. Material: naive CD4+ T cells sorted from blood. Noted subset: CD45RA+ positively selected. Receptor source: a man aged 25 to 40 in good health.

The chain joins TRBV5-4 to TRBJ2-2; no clear D gene. This CDR3 has 14 amino acids. Germline assignment: CDR1 SGHNT and CDR2 YYREEE (reference sequence). The ends were cut back, 1 base at V and 5 bases at J, with 9 bases in the middle. The CDR3: CASSLKGWTGELFF. The CDR3 bases are TGTGCCAGCAGCTTGAAAGGGTGGACCGGGGAGCTGTTTTTT. The full variable domain, with the rest looked up from reference TRBV5-4 and TRBJ2-2, is ETGVTQSPTHLIKTRGQQVTLRCSSQSGHNTVSWYQQALGQGPQFIFQYYREEENGRGNFPPRFSGLQFPNYSSELNVNALELDDSALYLCASSLKGWTGELFFGEGSRLTVL.

This sequence joins TRBV7-9 and TRBJ2-2, with D perhaps being TRBD1 or TRBD2 (5 bases each). This CDR3 is built from 18 residues. Germline values: CDR1 SEHNR, CDR2 FQNEAQ (reference sequence). V was shortened by 5 bases and J by 4 bases, with 23 bases between the two germline ends. CDR3: CASSLEGWTPKITGELFF. CDR3 sequence (DNA): TGTGCCAGCAGCCTCGAGGGATGGACACCGAAGATCACCGGGGAGCTGTTTTTT.

This chain connects TRBV7-9 to TRBJ2-7; D gene uncertain. CDR1 SEHNR and CDR2 FQNEAQ come from the germline V gene (reference sequence). V shed 1 base and J shed 0 bases, with 7 bases lying between them. The CDR3 is 14 residues long. CDR3 region: CASSLGGYSYEQYF. The CDR3 DNA follows: TGTGCCAGCAGCTTAGGAGGCTACTCCTACGAGCAGTACTTC. The variable domain in full, with the rest retrieved from reference TRBV7-9 and TRBJ2-7, is DTGVSQNPRHKITKRGQNVTFRCDPISEHNRLYWYRQTLGQGPEFLTYFQNEAQLEKSRLLSDRFSAERPKGSFSTLEIQRTEQGDSAMYLCASSLGGYSYEQYFGPGTRLTVT.

V is TRBV14 and J is TRBJ2-7; D is unresolved. The CDR3 is 14 amino acids. The germline CDR1 and CDR2 sequences are SGHDN and FVKESK. Trimming shortened V by 0 bases and J by 3 bases, and 9 bases separated the two germline ends. The chain's CDR3 is CASSQEVWGYEQYF. In DNA, the CDR3 is TGTGCCAGCAGCCAAGAGGTCTGGGGCTACGAGCAGTACTTC.

The chain is built from TRBV11-3 and TRBJ1-3; no reliable D call. Germline V gene lookup returns CDR1 SGHNT and CDR2 YENEEA. This CDR3 has 14 amino acids. Trimming removed 5 bases at V and 2 bases at J, with 10 bases between. CDR3 sequence (DNA): TGTGCCAGCAGCCCCCAGCGGGCTGGAAACACCATATATTTT. Protein product: CASSPQRAGNTIYF.

The CDR3: CASSFLQGGYEQYF. The DNA for the CDR3 is TGCGCCAGCAGCTTTCTCCAGGGGGGCTACGAGCAGTACTTC. The V gene is TRBV5-1, the J gene TRBJ2-7; tentatively, D is TRBD1 (7 bases). Per the germline V gene, CDR1 is SGHRS and CDR2 is YFSETQ. This CDR3 comprises 14 residues. The V gene lost 2 bases and the J gene lost 3 bases, with 12 bases spanning the gap.

The chain is built from TRBV2 and TRBJ1-2, with TRBD1 identical over 7 bases. After removal of 6 bases from V and 8 bases from J, the junction contained 9 bases not matched to a gene. The CDR3 spans 13 residues. Germline lookup yields CDR1 SNHLY and CDR2 FYNNEI. The CDR3 DNA reads TGTGCCAGCAGGGCTCCCCCAGGGGGAGGCTACACCTTC. It specifies CASRAPPGGGYTF.

CDR3 region: CASSSTGPGNTIYF. The CDR3, as DNA: TGTGCCAGCAGCTCGACAGGGCCTGGAAACACCATATATTTT. The gene calls are TRBV11-3 and TRBJ1-3, with TRBD1 matching 7 bases. Losses at the gene ends were 4 bases for V and 2 bases for J; bases not matched to a gene: 2. This CDR3 comprises 14 residues. Germline V gives CDR1 SGHNT, CDR2 YENEEA.

This clone has a single count. The rearrangement links TRBV20-1 to TRBJ2-7; no clear D gene. The CDR3 totals 10 residues. The germline gives CDR1 DFQATT, CDR2 SNEGSKA (reference sequence). Trimming took 5 bases from V and 6 from J, leaving 8 bases between them. The CDR3 sequence is CSAGRFEQYF. The DNA for the CDR3 is TGCAGTGCTGGCAGATTCGAGCAGTACTTC.

Concerning this clone: The sample has other DNA sequences that encode this CDR3 too. The genes are TRBV7-2 and TRBJ2-7, with D tentatively TRBD1 (6 bases). The CDR3 contains 12 residues. The V end was cut by 5 bases, the J end by 4 bases, with 9 bases between. CDR1 and CDR2 (germline): SGHTA, FQGNSA. CDR3 DNA sequence: TGTGCCAGCAGCCTACAGGGTTACGAGCAGTACTTC. The encoded protein is CASSLQGYEQYF.

The V and J genes are TRBV6-1 and TRBJ2-7; TRBD1 might be the D (5 bases). V lost 3 bases and J 6 bases, leaving 12 bases between the germline ends. This CDR3 has 13 residues. Per germline, CDR1 MNHNS and CDR2 SASEGT. As DNA, the CDR3 is TGTGCCAGCAGTGAGGGTCAGGGTGTCGAGCAGTACTTC. It encodes CASSEGQGVEQYF.

This chain connects TRBV29-1 to TRBJ2-7; tentative D call: TRBD2 (6 bases). The V gene lost 1 base and the J gene lost 1 base, with 11 bases spanning the gap. Germline V CDR1 and CDR2: SQVTM, ANQGSEA. This CDR3 region has 14 residues. For the CDR3, the DNA is TGCAGCGTTGAAGGTTTGGAGGGGTCCTACGAGCAGTACTTC. Translated: CSVEGLEGSYEQYF.

This clone was seen once. This chain uses TRBV6-5 with TRBJ2-1; a possible D gene is TRBD2 (5 bases). V lost 5 bases and J 5 bases, leaving 16 bases between the germline ends. This CDR3 is built from 15 residues. CDR1 is MNHEY, CDR2 SVGAGI, per germline. In DNA, the CDR3 is TGTGCCAGCAGTCCTTCCCCGGGGTCAAACAATGAGCAGTTCTTC. As protein: CASSPSPGSNNEQFF.

The CDR3 nucleotides read TGTGCCAGCAGTTTAACCAGGGCGAACTATGGCTACACCTTC. Protein sequence: CASSLTRANYGYTF. The chain employs TRBV27 and TRBJ1-2; D may be TRBD1 (5 bases). There are 14 residues in the CDR3. Deletions cut 2 bases from V and 2 bases from J, with 9 bases between. Germline V gene sequence: CDR1 MNHEY, CDR2 SMNVEV (reference sequence).

The chain couples TRBV29-1 to TRBJ2-2, with D possibly matching TRBD1 (6 bases). The CDR3 covers 15 residues. Per germline, CDR1 SQVTM and CDR2 ANQGSEA. V was trimmed by 4 bases and J by 1 base, leaving 13 bases between them. The CDR3 DNA sequence: TGCAGCGTTGGAAGCCAGGGGATGAACACCGGGGAGCTGTTTTTT. It codes for CSVGSQGMNTGELFF.

This clone was counted only a few times. This chain links TRBV9 with TRBJ2-7; D perhaps matches TRBD1 (6 bases). The CDR3 extends over 14 amino acids. Trimming left V 3 bases short and J 2 bases short, with 12 bases between. Germline V gene data show CDR1 as SGDLS and CDR2 as YYNGEE. The CDR3 DNA follows: TGTGCCAGCAGCGCTCGACAGGACCCCTACGAGCAGTACTTC. Its protein product is CASSARQDPYEQYF.

The V call is TRBV2, the J call TRBJ2-7; either TRBD1 or TRBD2 may supply D (5 bases each). The CDR3 spans 13 residues. The V gene lost 4 bases and the J gene lost 6 bases, with 13 bases spanning the gap. Germline-derived CDR1 and CDR2 are SNHLY and FYNNEI. This chain's CDR3 is CASSVGSGTEQYF. CDR3 nucleotide sequence: TGTGCCAGCAGTGTGGGGTCAGGGACCGAGCAGTACTTC.